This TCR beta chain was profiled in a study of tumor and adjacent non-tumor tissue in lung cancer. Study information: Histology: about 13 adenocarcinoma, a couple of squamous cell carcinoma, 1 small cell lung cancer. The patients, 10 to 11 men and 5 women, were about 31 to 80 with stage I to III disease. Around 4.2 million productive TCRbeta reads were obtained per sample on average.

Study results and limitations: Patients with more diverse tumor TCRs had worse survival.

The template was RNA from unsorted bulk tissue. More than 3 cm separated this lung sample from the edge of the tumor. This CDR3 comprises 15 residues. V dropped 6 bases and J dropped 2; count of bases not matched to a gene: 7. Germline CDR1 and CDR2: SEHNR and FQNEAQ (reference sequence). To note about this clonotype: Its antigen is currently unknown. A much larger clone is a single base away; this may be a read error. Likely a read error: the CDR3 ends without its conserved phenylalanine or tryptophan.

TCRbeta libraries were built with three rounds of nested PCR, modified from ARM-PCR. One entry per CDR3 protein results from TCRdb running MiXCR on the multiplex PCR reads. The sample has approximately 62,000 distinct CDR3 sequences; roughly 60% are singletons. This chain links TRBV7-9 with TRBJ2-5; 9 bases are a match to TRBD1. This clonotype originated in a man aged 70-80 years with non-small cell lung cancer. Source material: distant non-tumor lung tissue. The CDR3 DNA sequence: TGTGCCAGCAGAGTAACAGGGGGCCAACAAGAGACCCAGTACCTC. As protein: CASRVTGGQQETQYL.